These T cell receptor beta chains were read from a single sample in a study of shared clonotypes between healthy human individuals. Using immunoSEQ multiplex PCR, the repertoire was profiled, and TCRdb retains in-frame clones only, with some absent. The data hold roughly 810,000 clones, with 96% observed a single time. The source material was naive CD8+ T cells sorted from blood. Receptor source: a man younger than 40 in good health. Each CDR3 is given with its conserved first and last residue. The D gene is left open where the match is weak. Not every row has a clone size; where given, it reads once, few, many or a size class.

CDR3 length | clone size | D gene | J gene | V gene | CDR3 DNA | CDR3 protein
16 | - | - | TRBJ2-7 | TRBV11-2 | TGTGCCAGCAGCTTAGATTCCTTCTTGGGACCCTACGAGCAGTACTTC | CASSLDSFLGPYEQYF
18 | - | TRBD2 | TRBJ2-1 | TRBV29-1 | TGCAGCGTGACCGGGACTAGCGAGGTCCGGGGTGGATACAATGAGCAGTTCTTC | CSVTGTSEVRGGYNEQFF
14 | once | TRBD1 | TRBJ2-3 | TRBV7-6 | TGTGCCAGCAGCTACGGACAGGGCACAGATACGCAGTATTTT | CASSYGQGTDTQYF
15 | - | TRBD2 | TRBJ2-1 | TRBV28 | TGTGCCAGCAGGGTTAGCGGGAATACCTACAATGAGCAGTTCTTC | CASRVSGNTYNEQFF
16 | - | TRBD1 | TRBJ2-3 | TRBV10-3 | TGTGCCATCAGCCAGGACAGGGGTTCTAGCACAGATACGCAGTATTTT | CAISQDRGSSTDTQYF
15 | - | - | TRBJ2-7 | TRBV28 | TGTGCCAGCAGGTGGGGCCCGTCGGTGGGTGACGAGCAGTACTTC | CASRWGPSVGDEQYF
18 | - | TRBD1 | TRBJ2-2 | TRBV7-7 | TGTGCTAGCAGAAAGCCGGGACAGGACGTACTATTAACCGGGGAGCTGTTTTTT | CASRKPGQDVLLTGELFF
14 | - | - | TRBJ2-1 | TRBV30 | TGTGCCTGGAGTGTTACCGGGGGCTACAATGAGCAGTTCTTC | CAWSVTGGYNEQFF
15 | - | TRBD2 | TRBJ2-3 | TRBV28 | TGTGCCAGCAGTTTACTAGCGGCTAGCACAGATACGCAGTATTTT | CASSLLAASTDTQYF
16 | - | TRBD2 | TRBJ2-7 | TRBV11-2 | TGTGCCAGCAGCTTGCTAGCGGGAGGGCTATTAGACGAGCAGTACTTC | CASSLLAGGLLDEQYF
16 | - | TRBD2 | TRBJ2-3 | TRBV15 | TGTGCCACCAGCAGAGTCACGGGCGGGAGAGTGTATACGCAGTATTTT | CATSRVTGGRVYTQYF
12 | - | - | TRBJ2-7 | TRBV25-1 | TGTGCCAGCAGTGAGAGCTCCTACGAGCAGTACTTC | CASSESSYEQYF
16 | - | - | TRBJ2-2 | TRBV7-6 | TGTGCCAGCAGCTTACAAGCTGGGGGTTCCACCGGGGAGCTGTTTTTT | CASSLQAGGSTGELFF
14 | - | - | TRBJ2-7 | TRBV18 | TGTGCCAGCTCAGATAGGGAAACAAGCTACGAGCAGTACTTC | CASSDRETSYEQYF
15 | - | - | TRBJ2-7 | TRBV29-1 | TGCAGCGTTGTCTTCTCGGGCAAAGAAGGGTACGAGCAGTACTTC | CSVVFSGKEGYEQYF
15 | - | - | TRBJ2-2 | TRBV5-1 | TGCGCCAGCAGCTTGGCCGAAGACGGCCCCGGGGAGCTGTTTTTT | CASSLAEDGPGELFF
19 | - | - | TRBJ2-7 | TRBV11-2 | TGTGCCAGCAGCGACCTACAAACCCACCCGGACGGCAGCTCCTACGAGCAGTACTTC | CASSDLQTHPDGSSYEQYF
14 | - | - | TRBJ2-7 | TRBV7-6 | TGTGCCAGCAGCTTAAGAACGCAGGGTAACGAGCAGTACTTC | CASSLRTQGNEQYF
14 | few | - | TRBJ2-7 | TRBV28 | TGTGCCAGCAGTGAAACGGTAGGGGTCCACGAGCAGTACTTC | CASSETVGVHEQYF
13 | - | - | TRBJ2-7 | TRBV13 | TGTGCCAGCAGCTTAGGGAACTCCTACGAGCAGTACTTC | CASSLGNSYEQYF
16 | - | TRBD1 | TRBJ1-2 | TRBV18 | TGTGCCAGCTCTTACGGACAGGGCCGTCTCCCATATGGCTACACCTTC | CASSYGQGRLPYGYTF
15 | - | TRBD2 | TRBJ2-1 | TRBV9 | TGTGCCAGCAGCGTTAGCGGGAGTGGAGGCAATGAGCAGTTCTTC | CASSVSGSGGNEQFF
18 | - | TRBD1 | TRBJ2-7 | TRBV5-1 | TGCGCCAGCAGCTTTCGGGGACAGGGGGACGTCCCTAACCACGAGCAGTACTTC | CASSFRGQGDVPNHEQYF
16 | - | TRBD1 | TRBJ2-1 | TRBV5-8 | TGTGCCAGCAGCTTGTCCCGGGACAGGGGTTGGAATGAGCAGTTCTTC | CASSLSRDRGWNEQFF
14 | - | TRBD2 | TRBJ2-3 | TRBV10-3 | TGTGCCATCAGTTCACTAGCGGGAGAAGATACGCAGTATTTT | CAISSLAGEDTQYF
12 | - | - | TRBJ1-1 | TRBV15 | TGTGCCACCAGCAGCTACCACACTGAAGCTTTCTTT | CATSSYHTEAFF
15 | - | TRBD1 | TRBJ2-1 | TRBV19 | TGTGCCAGTTCCAGCACGGGACAGGGGTACAATGAGCAGTTCTTC | CASSSTGQGYNEQFF
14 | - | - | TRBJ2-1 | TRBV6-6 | TGTGCCAGCAGTTACCGGGGCGGATACAATGAGCAGTTCTTC | CASSYRGGYNEQFF
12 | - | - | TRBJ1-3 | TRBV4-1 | TGCGCCAGCAAGGGGATCGGAAACACCATATATTTT | CASKGIGNTIYF
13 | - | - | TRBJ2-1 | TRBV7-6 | TGTGCCAGCAGCGACGATGACTACAATGAGCAGTTCTTC | CASSDDDYNEQFF
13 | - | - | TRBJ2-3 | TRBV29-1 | TGCAGCGTTGAACTACAGGCCGGAGATACGCAGTATTTT | CSVELQAGDTQYF
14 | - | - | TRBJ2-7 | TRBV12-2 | TGTGCAAGTCGATCTAGCGGGAGGGCCTACGAGCAGTACTTC | CASRSSGRAYEQYF
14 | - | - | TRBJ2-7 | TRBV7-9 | TGTGCCAGCAGCTTACAAGGACAGAGCTACGAGCAGTACTTC | CASSLQGQSYEQYF
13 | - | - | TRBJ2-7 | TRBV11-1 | TGTGCCAGCAGCCCCTATAGCTCCTACGAGCAGTACTTC | CASSPYSSYEQYF
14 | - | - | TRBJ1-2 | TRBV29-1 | TGCAGCGTTTTTTCCCTGGAAGGCAACTATGGCTACACCTTC | CSVFSLEGNYGYTF
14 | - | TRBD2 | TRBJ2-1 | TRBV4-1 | TGCGCCAGCCGCCGGGGGGGCGCCTACAATGAGCAGTTCTTC | CASRRGGAYNEQFF
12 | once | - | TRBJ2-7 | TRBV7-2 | TGTGCCAGCAGCTTAGGTCCCCACGAGCAGTACTTC | CASSLGPHEQYF
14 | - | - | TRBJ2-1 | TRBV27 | TGTGCCAGCACAAAAACTAGCTCTTCCAATGAGCAGTTCTTC | CASTKTSSSNEQFF
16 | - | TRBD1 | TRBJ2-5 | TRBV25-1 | TGTGCCAGCAGTGATTACGGGACAGCTGAGGAGGAGACCCAGTACTTC | CASSDYGTAEEETQYF
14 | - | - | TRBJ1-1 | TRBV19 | TGTGCCAGTAGTTTCGGGACTCAGAACACTGAAGCTTTCTTT | CASSFGTQNTEAFF
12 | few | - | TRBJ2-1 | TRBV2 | TGTGCCAGCCCGACGGTGGCCAATGAGCAGTTCTTC | CASPTVANEQFF
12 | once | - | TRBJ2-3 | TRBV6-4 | TGTGCCACGCAACAGGGTACAGATACGCAGTATTTT | CATQQGTDTQYF
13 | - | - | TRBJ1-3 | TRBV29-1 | TGCAGCGTTGATTCCCGGGCTGGAAACACCATATATTTT | CSVDSRAGNTIYF
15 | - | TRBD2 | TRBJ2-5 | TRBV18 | TGTGCCAGCTCACCACCTAGCGGGAGCGGAGAGACCCAGTACTTC | CASSPPSGSGETQYF
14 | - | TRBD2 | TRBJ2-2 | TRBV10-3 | TGTGCCATCGGGCTAGCGGGAGTCCCCGGGGAGCTGTTTTTT | CAIGLAGVPGELFF
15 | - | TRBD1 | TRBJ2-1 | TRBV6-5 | TGTGCCAGCAGTTACATCGGGACAGGAGGCAATGAGCAGTTCTTC | CASSYIGTGGNEQFF
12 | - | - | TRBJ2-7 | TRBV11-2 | TGTGCCAGCAGCTTAGATGGCCTAACGGAGTACTTC | CASSLDGLTEYF
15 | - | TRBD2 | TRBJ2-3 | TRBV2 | TGTGCCAGCAGCGCCGGGACTAGTAGTTCAGATACGCAGTATTTT | CASSAGTSSSDTQYF
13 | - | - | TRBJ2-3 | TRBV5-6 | TGTGCCAGCAGCTTGGCCAGCAGCGATACGCAGTATTTT | CASSLASSDTQYF
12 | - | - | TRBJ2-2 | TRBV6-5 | TGTGCCATTGGACGGGAGTCCGGGGAGCTGTTTTTT | CAIGRESGELFF
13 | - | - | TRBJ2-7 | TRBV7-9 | TGTGCCAGCAGACCTAGACCGTACTACGAGCAGTACTTC | CASRPRPYYEQYF
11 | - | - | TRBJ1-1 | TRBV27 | TGTGCCAGCAGTTTCGGTACTGAAGCTTTCTTT | CASSFGTEAFF
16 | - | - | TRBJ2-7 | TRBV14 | TGTGCCAGCAGCCTCCAGCGTCCGGGGCAGGCCTACGAGCAGTACTTC | CASSLQRPGQAYEQYF
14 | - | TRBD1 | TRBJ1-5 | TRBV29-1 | TGCAGCGTTGCCGGACAGGGAGTGAATCAGCCCCAGCATTTT | CSVAGQGVNQPQHF
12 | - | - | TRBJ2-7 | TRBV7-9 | TGTGCCAGCAGCTCCGTCTTAGACGAGCAGTACTTC | CASSSVLDEQYF